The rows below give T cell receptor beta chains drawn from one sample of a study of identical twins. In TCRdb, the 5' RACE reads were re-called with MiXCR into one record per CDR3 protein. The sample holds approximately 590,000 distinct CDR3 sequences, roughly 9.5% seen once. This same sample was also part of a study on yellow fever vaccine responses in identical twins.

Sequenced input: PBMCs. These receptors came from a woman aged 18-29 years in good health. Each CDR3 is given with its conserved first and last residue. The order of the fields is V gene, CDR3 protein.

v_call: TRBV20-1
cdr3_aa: CSARGRDALETQYF

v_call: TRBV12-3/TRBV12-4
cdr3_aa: CASSPRKGTDTQYF

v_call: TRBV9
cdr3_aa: CASSAPGQSNEKLFF

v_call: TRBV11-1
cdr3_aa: CASSLMLGLAAGAGANVLTF

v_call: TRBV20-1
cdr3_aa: CSARLAGVDTQYF

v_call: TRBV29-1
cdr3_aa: CSVSLPDSAYEQYF

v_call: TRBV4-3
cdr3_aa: CASSQDWGGGFSYEQYF

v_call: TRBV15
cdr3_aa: CATSRDGGDRVYYGYTF

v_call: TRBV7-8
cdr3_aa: CASSLRQGSTDTQYF

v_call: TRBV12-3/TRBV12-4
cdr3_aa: CASSPFQGGRGSETQYF

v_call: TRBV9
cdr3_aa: CASSGPSLADTEQYF

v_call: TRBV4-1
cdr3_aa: CASSQAGLAGDTQYF

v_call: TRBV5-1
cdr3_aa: CASTNRDRMEHEQFF

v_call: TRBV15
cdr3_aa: CATSRDRLRVYETQYF

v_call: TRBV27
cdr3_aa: CASSSAGGSNQPQHF

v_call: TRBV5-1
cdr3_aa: CASSLMDSSYEQYF

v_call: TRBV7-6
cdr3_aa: CASSLEAGGNYEQYF

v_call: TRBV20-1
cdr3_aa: CSATRAANSPLHF

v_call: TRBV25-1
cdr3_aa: CASSEYQGPPGETQYF

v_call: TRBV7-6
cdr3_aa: CASSLGSGGLYEQYF

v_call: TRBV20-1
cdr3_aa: CSAPPRGRRTEAFF

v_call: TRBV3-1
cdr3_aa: CASSQVGQGRETQYF

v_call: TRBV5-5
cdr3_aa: CASSSLGGIGRETQYF

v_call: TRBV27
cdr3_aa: CASSLGGGKPQHF

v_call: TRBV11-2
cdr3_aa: CASSPGPANSPLHF

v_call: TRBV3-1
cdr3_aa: CASSQGWGADNSPLHF

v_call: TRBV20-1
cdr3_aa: CSARLGKVSETQYF

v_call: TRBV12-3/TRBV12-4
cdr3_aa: CASSPTWREREDTQYF

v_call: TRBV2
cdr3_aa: CASSPDRTQETQYF

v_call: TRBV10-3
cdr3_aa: CAISVDHYNSPLHF

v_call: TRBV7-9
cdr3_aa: CASSVVGNRVNYGYTF

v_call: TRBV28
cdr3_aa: CASSPSWTAYEQYF

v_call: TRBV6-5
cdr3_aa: CASSYGRTEAFF

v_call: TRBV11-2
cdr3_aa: CASSQNRDSMSSTEAFF

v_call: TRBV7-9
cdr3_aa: CAPGFTGELFF

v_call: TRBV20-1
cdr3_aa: CSAAGTVQETQYF

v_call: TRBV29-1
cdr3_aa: CSVEPRLAKETQYF

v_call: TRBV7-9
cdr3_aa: CASSLSRRESEQYF

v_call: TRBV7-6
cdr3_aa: CASSRYPGELFF

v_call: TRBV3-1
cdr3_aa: CASSQRDGGYTF

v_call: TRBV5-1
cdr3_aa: CASSFLQRITDTQYF

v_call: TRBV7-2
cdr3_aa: CASSLGRFNEQFF